This T cell receptor (beta chain) is drawn from a study of blood T cell repertoires in COVID-19. Study-level background: There were acute and convalescent COVID-19 samples, and they came from the United States, Italy and Spain. From T cells, B-cell-depleted T cells, or PBMCs came the material, which was cDNA or gDNA.

This CDR3 is built from 16 residues. Germline V CDR1 and CDR2: MDHEN, SYDVKM. Between the trimmed V and J ends, which lost 3 bases and 5 bases, there was a span of 16 bases. Original methodology: Counts of nucleated cells, estimated from reference gene primer amplification, were obtained. Generated by immunoSEQ multiplex PCR, the TCRdb table keeps only in-frame clones and is missing some. V, J and clone size are those of that table, while D and trimming were read from the DNA. The sample lists just under 150,000 clones; around nine tenths were seen once. Source material: peripheral blood. The rearrangement links TRBV28 to TRBJ2-2, with D perhaps matching TRBD1 (6 bases). The TCR originated in a woman in her fifties or sixties with active or convalescent COVID-19. CDR3 loop: CASSFRGTRRTGELFF. CDR3 nucleotide sequence: TGTGCCAGCAGTTTCCGAGGGACACGGCGGACCGGGGAGCTGTTTTTT.